These T cell receptor beta chains were read from a single sample in a study of early T cells in non-severe SARS-CoV-2 infection. Via MiXCR, TCRdb re-called the 5' RACE reads, giving one row per CDR3 protein. The sample has about 33,000 distinct CDR3 sequences; 5.5% to 7% are singletons. The sequenced sample was whole blood. The receptors here all came from an adult who was a healthcare worker with PCR-confirmed SARS-CoV-2 infection or an uninfected control (not recorded which). Each CDR3 is given with its conserved first and last residue. A D gene is named only where the DNA matches it firmly. Part of the rows lack a size; the others show once, few, many or a class for expanded clones.

J gene,V gene,clone size,D gene,CDR3 DNA,CDR3 protein
TRBJ1-1,TRBV29-1,many,NA,TGCAGCGTTGAGACGCAGGGGATTGAAGCTTTCTTT,CSVETQGIEAFF
TRBJ1-1,TRBV7-3,many,NA,TGTGCCAGCAGCTTAACAGGACAGCTGAACACTGAAGCTTTCTTT,CASSLTGQLNTEAFF
TRBJ1-6,TRBV20-1,many,NA,TGCAGTGCTAGAGATCTGGGTGATAATTCACCCCTCCACTTT,CSARDLGDNSPLHF
TRBJ1-2,TRBV28,many,TRBD1,TGTGCCAGCAGGGCAGCAGACAGGGGATTCGTTGGCTACACCTTC,CASRAADRGFVGYTF
TRBJ2-3,TRBV6-5,NA,NA,TGTGCCAGCAGGGAGACAGCCACAGATACGCAGTATTTT,CASRETATDTQYF
TRBJ1-4,TRBV15,many,NA,TGTGCCACCAGCAGAGATTGGGCCTTGAATGAAAAACTGTTTTTT,CATSRDWALNEKLFF
TRBJ1-1,TRBV7-3,many,TRBD1,TGTGCCAGCAGCCCGAGTCCCGGGACAGGGGCGGGGGCTTTCTTT,CASSPSPGTGAGAFF
TRBJ2-3,TRBV20-1,NA,TRBD2,TGCAGTGCTAGAGCCGGGCGGGAGACAGATACGCAGTATTTT,CSARAGRETDTQYF
TRBJ2-7,TRBV5-1,many,NA,TGCGCCAGCAGACACCTTCCCGGGAACGAGGGCTACGAGCAGTACTTC,CASRHLPGNEGYEQYF
TRBJ1-1,TRBV7-6,few,NA,TGTGCCAGCAGCTTAGGGGGGGCCACTGAAGCTTTCTTT,CASSLGGATEAFF
TRBJ2-1,TRBV10-2,few,TRBD2,TGCGCCAGCAGCCGACCTACTAGCGGGAGATACAATGAGCAGTTCTTC,CASSRPTSGRYNEQFF
TRBJ2-2,TRBV5-6,many,TRBD1,TGTGCCAGCAGCCCCTTACCGACAGGGGGAGGCACCGGGGAGCTGTTTTTT,CASSPLPTGGGTGELFF
TRBJ1-6,TRBV6-4,many,NA,TGTGCCAGCAGCGTCGAAGGGCTGAAGGGTAATTCACCCCTCCACTTT,CASSVEGLKGNSPLHF
TRBJ2-1,TRBV7-9,many,TRBD2,TGTGCCAGCAGCCCCCCAGCTAGCGGGAGTATCGGTGAGCAGTTCTTC,CASSPPASGSIGEQFF
TRBJ1-1,TRBV6-1,few,NA,TGTGCCAGCAGTAGTAAGGGAAACACTGAAGCTTTCTTT,CASSSKGNTEAFF
TRBJ2-7,TRBV21-1,NA,NA,TGTGCCAGCAGCAAGGACGGAGCCTCCTACGAGCAGTACTTC,CASSKDGASYEQYF
TRBJ1-4,TRBV7-9,NA,NA,TGTGCCAGCAGCGGGGCGTCGGAAGAAAAACTGTTTTTT,CASSGASEEKLFF
TRBJ2-3,TRBV27,many,NA,TGTGCCAGCAGTCCCCGGACAGAGACGCATACGCAGTATTTT,CASSPRTETHTQYF
TRBJ2-2,TRBV7-7,many,TRBD2,TGTGCTAGCAGCCCTTCAGCGGGAGAGACCGGGGAGCTGTTTTTT,CASSPSAGETGELFF
TRBJ2-3,TRBV29-1,few,NA,TGCAGCGTTGACTCAGGGGCCCCAGATACGCAGTATTTT,CSVDSGAPDTQYF
TRBJ1-1,TRBV12-5,NA,TRBD1,TGTGCTAGTGGTCCAGGGGGTAACACTGAAGTTTTCTTT,CASGPGGNTEVFF
TRBJ2-7,TRBV19,few,TRBD1,TGTGCCAGTAGTATCGGACAGGGGGCTTTTGCCTACGAGCAGTACTTC,CASSIGQGAFAYEQYF
TRBJ1-2,TRBV20-1,few,TRBD1,TGCAGTGCTCTCCGGGGCCCAGGGGGCTATGGCTACACCTTC,CSALRGPGGYGYTF
TRBJ2-7,TRBV5-4,NA,NA,TGTGCCAGCAGCTTGGGGGCGGGTTCCGTCTGGGAGCAGTACTTC,CASSLGAGSVWEQYF
TRBJ2-7,TRBV6-1,many,TRBD2,TGTGCCAGCAGTGAAGCACTAGCGGGCCCCTACGAGCAGTACTTC,CASSEALAGPYEQYF
TRBJ1-5,TRBV28,few,NA,TGTGCCAGCACCTTACTGCACGGACAGCCCCAGCATTTT,CASTLLHGQPQHF
TRBJ1-6,TRBV6-1,many,TRBD1,TGTGCCAGCAGTGAAGAAGACAGGGATAATTCACCCCTCCACTTT,CASSEEDRDNSPLHF
TRBJ2-1,TRBV4-1,many,NA,TGCGCCAGCAGCCAAGACTCCCCCCCGGAGAGCTCCTACAATGAGCAGTTCTTC,CASSQDSPPESSYNEQFF
TRBJ2-7,TRBV27,many,NA,TGTGCCAGCAGTTTATTAGGGGACACCGGATACGAGCAGTACTTC,CASSLLGDTGYEQYF
TRBJ2-7,TRBV20-1,medium-sized,NA,TGCAGTGCTAGCTCCCCAACTCGGGGGCGGGGCTACGAGCAGTACTTC,CSASSPTRGRGYEQYF
TRBJ1-5,TRBV21-1,many,NA,TGTGCCAGCAGAAAAGTCCTACAGTCGGACTATCAGCCCCAGCATTTT,CASRKVLQSDYQPQHF
TRBJ2-2,TRBV6-1,many,TRBD2,TGTGCCAGTAGCGGGAGGGCCGACACCGGGGAGCTGTTTTTT,CASSGRADTGELFF